Detailed here is one T cell receptor (beta chain). The antigen is not known. Clones were sequenced by immunoSEQ multiplex PCR, and TCRdb holds only the in-frame ones, with some missing. This sample has around 130,000 clones, with approximately 90% found just once. The data are from a study of T cell responses to AZD1222 COVID-19 vaccine. Study-level findings and limits: Seropositivity was recorded at baseline in only a handful of AZD1222 recipients.

Between the trimmed V and J ends, which lost 2 bases and 5 bases, there was a span of 15 bases. The CDR3 spans 15 residues. The germline V gene has CDR1 MNHEY and CDR2 SVGEGT. The genes are TRBV6-2 or TRBV6-3 and TRBJ1-1; D may be TRBD1 (5 bases). The sequence was collected from an adult who received the AZD1222 COVID-19 vaccine. Sequenced material: peripheral blood, taken 28 days after the second AZD1222 dose. CDR3 protein: CASSYSGTGGTEAFF. The CDR3 region has the DNA TGTGCCAGCAGTTACAGCGGGACTGGAGGGACTGAAGCTTTCTTT.